Given below is one T cell receptor beta chain in context. The antigen remains unidentified. The sample originates from a study of cytomegalovirus exposure and HLA in healthy donors. Study-wide results and limits: A link between a missense DCLRE1C variant and TCR beta V- and J-gene trimming emerged from a later analysis.

PCR employed 60 Vbeta and 13 Jbeta primers. Assay: immunoSEQ multiplex PCR; the TCRdb copy retains only in-frame clones and omits some. The table lists about 150,000 clones, about four fifths of them singletons. Sequenced input: PBMCs. The receptor was derived from a man in his fifties or sixties in good health and CMV-seropositive.

The CDR3 coding sequence is TGTGCCAGCAGTGCCCCGGGACAGGGCCGAGAGACCCAGTACTTC. It encodes CASSAPGQGRETQYF. The J gene is TRBJ2-5, the V gene TRBV6-5; 9 bases match TRBD1. Germline CDR1 is MNHEY and CDR2 is SVGAGI. This CDR3 comprises 15 residues. The V gene end was trimmed by 5 bases and the J gene end by 4 bases; junction bases not matched to a gene: 8.